The clone carrying this TCR beta chain showed up just a few times. These data are taken from a study of blood T cell repertoires in COVID-19. Study information: Specimens from acute and convalescent COVID-19 originated in the United States, Italy and Spain. PBMCs, B-cell-depleted T cells, or T cells provided the cDNA or gDNA that made up the material.

As originally analysed: Amplification from reference gene primers served as the basis for estimated nucleated cell counts. Assay used: immunoSEQ multiplex PCR; TCRdb lists only in-frame clones, some missing. That table supplies the V and J calls and clone size; D and trimming were determined from the DNA. Here the sample spans 100,000 to 150,000 clones, more than 75% being singletons. The CDR3 covers 15 residues. Trimming stripped 3 bases from V and 0 bases from J, with 11 bases between. Germline V gene lookup returns CDR1 MNHEY and CDR2 SMNVEV (reference sequence). The clonotype comes from a human donor in a cohort sampled during active COVID-19. The sample taken for sequencing was peripheral blood. J is TRBJ1-2 and V is TRBV27, with D unresolved. This CDR3 reads CASSFMGKANYGYTF. CDR3 coding DNA: TGTGCCAGCAGTTTCATGGGCAAAGCTAACTATGGCTACACCTTC.